This passage covers 24 T cell receptor beta chains from one sample sequenced in a study of blood T cell repertoires in COVID-19 (dated by TCRdb to the early 2020s). Receptors were amplified or captured by the immunoSEQ multiplex PCR assay. TCRdb provides this immuneACCESS table in a form limited to in-frame rearrangements. Some clones are lacking; in checked studies, under half of them reflect an unresolved V gene, and why the rest are absent is not known. A total of 84,000 or so clones appear in this sample, roughly 78% of them only once. 0.95% to 1.5% of the sample is taken by the ten largest. The specimen was peripheral blood. The receptors here all came from an elderly woman with acute or convalescent COVID-19.

The chain recombines TRBV7-9 with TRBJ2-5; 7 bases agree with TRBD1. J was trimmed by 3 bases and V by 4 bases; bases with no gene match: 8. Germline CDR1 SEHNR, CDR2 FQNEAQ (reference sequence). The CDR3 is 15 residues long. This chain's CDR3 is CASSSNRGKEETQYF. CDR3 nucleotides: TGTGCCAGCAGCTCCAACAGGGGAAAGGAAGAGACCCAGTACTTC. The variable domain in full, with the rest retrieved from reference TRBV7-9 and TRBJ2-5, is DTGVSQNPRHKITKRGQNVTFRCDPISEHNRLYWYRQTLGQGPEFLTYFQNEAQLEKSRLLSDRFSAERPKGSFSTLEIQRTEQGDSAMYLCASSSNRGKEETQYFGPGTRLLVL.

V is TRBV11-2 and J is TRBJ2-7; D gene ambiguous. The CDR3 is 11 amino acids. In germline, CDR1 is SGHAT, CDR2 FQNNGV. V lost 2 bases and J lost 3, with 2 bases in between. The CDR3 DNA is TGTGCCAGCAGCTTACACTACGAGCAGTACTTC. This gives the protein CASSLHYEQYF.

The chain recombines TRBV28 with TRBJ1-1; unclear D gene. V shed 6 bases and J shed 10 bases, with 12 bases lying between them. The CDR3 sequence is 11 residues long. The germline V gene encodes CDR1 MDHEN and CDR2 SYDVKM. CDR3 sequence reads: CASSRNLGAFF. The DNA for the CDR3 is TGTGCCAGCAGCCGAAATCTCGGAGCTTTCTTT.

The J gene is TRBJ2-3, the V gene TRBV28; 9 bases line up with TRBD1. In germline, CDR1 is MDHEN, CDR2 SYDVKM. Unmatched junction bases numbered 4, after V lost 5 bases and J lost 4 bases. There are 14 residues in the CDR3. CDR3 bases: TGTGCCAGCAGTCCAGGGACAGGGCCAGATACGCAGTATTTT. Translating gives CASSPGTGPDTQYF. Together with reference TRBV28 and TRBJ2-3, the CDR3 gives the full variable domain: DVKVTQSSRYLVKRTGEKVFLECVQDMDHENMFWYRQDPGLGLRLIYFSYDVKMKEKGDIPEGYSVSREKKERFSLILESASTNQTSMYLCASSPGTGPDTQYFGPGTRLTVL.

The V and J genes are TRBV5-1 and TRBJ1-6, with a possible D match to TRBD1 (6 bases). There are 15 residues in the CDR3. The V and J ends lost 0 bases and 10 bases respectively, with 14 bases between them. The germline V gene encodes CDR1 SGHRS and CDR2 YFSETQ. CDR3 DNA: TGCGCCAGCAGCTTGGTTGGGGGCCCGGGATCACCCCTCCACTTT. Translated, it gives CASSLVGGPGSPLHF.

V and J are TRBV28 and TRBJ1-2; possibly TRBD1 for D (5 bases). There are 12 residues in the CDR3. V lost 6 bases to trimming and J lost 7 bases, with 12 bases between them. From germline, CDR1 is MDHEN and CDR2 SYDVKM. CDR3 sequence (DNA): TGTGCCAGCAGCCCCAGGGTTGCTGGCTACACCTTC. Amino acid sequence: CASSPRVAGYTF.

The chain has TRBV3-1 (or the pseudogene TRBV3-2) and TRBJ2-3; 10 bases line up with TRBD2. V lost 4 bases and J lost 4; bases outside the gene matches: 8. The CDR3 totals 16 residues. The V gene's germline CDR1 is LGHDT and CDR2 YNNKEL (reference sequence). The CDR3: CASSPRAGGPADTQYF. The CDR3 DNA reads as TGTGCCAGCAGCCCCCGAGCGGGAGGGCCGGCAGATACGCAGTATTTT.

The chain joins TRBV9 to TRBJ1-6, with a weak D call TRBD1 (5 bases). The V end was cut by 4 bases, the J end by 5 bases, with 10 bases between. The CDR3 consists of 14 residues. Germline CDR1 reads SGDLS; CDR2 reads YYNGEE. CDR3 sequence: CASSRGTDNSPLHF. The CDR3 DNA follows: TGTGCCAGCAGCCGCGGGACGGATAATTCACCCCTCCACTTT.

The rearrangement joins TRBV10-1 to TRBJ1-5, with 10 bases that match TRBD1. Germline CDR1 reads WNHNN; CDR2 reads SYGVQD (reference sequence). J gave up 5 bases and V 6 bases, and 7 bases lay outside the gene matches. CDR3 length: 15 residues. CDR3 sequence reads: CASRRRQGAHQPQHF. The CDR3 DNA is TGCGCCAGCAGGAGGAGACAGGGGGCACATCAGCCCCAGCATTTT.

The rearrangement joins TRBV5-1 to TRBJ2-7; 9 bases fit TRBD2. Germline V gene data show CDR1 as SGHRS and CDR2 as YFSETQ. The length of the CDR3 is 17 residues. With V trimmed by 4 bases and J by 0 bases, 11 bases remained unmatched. The DNA for the CDR3 is TGCGCCAGCAGCCTTACCTCTAGCGGGACCTTCTCCTACGAGCAGTACTTC. It yields the protein CASSLTSSGTFSYEQYF. Variable domain in full (rest from reference TRBV5-1 and TRBJ2-7): KAGVTQTPRYLIKTRGQQVTLSCSPISGHRSVSWYQQTPGQGLQFLFEYFSETQRNKGNFPGRFSGRQFSNSRSEMNVSTLELGDSALYLCASSLTSSGTFSYEQYFGPGTRLTVT.

The gene calls are TRBV19 and TRBJ2-7; D perhaps matches TRBD1 (8 bases). This CDR3 region has 15 residues. In germline, CDR1 is LNHDA, CDR2 SQIVND (reference sequence). V lost 3 bases, J lost 7 bases, and 19 bases lay in between. The CDR3, as DNA: TGTGCCAGTAGTATGGGAGGGACAGGCCTCCGGGAGCAGTACTTC. Its protein is CASSMGGTGLREQYF.

The chain couples TRBV19 to TRBJ1-6; D is undetermined. Germline-derived CDR1 and CDR2 are LNHDA and SQIVND (reference sequence). The CDR3 totals 14 residues. The germline V and J ends were trimmed by 8 bases and 5 bases, with 13 bases remaining between them. CDR3 in DNA: TGTGCCAGTTCCAAGACCACTAATAATTCACCCCTCCACTTT. It encodes CASSKTTNNSPLHF.

The chain carries TRBV11-2 and TRBJ2-7; D may be TRBD2 (6 bases). The CDR3 is 18 residues long. Germline lookup yields CDR1 SGHAT and CDR2 FQNNGV. Trimming took 2 bases from V and 4 from J, leaving 24 bases between them. CDR3 DNA: TGTGCCAGCAGCTTAAGCCCCACCGTGCTAGCGAGAACTTACGAGCAGTACTTC. Amino acid sequence: CASSLSPTVLARTYEQYF.

This clone was seen only once. This rearrangement joins TRBV25-1 to TRBJ2-3, with 8 bases lining up with TRBD1. Looked up from germline, CDR1 is MGHDK and CDR2 is SYGVNS. This CDR3 contains 14 residues. J lost 4 bases, V lost 4 bases, and 4 bases had no gene match. The CDR3 loop is CASSAGQGADTQYF. DNA of the CDR3: TGTGCCAGCAGTGCCGGACAGGGAGCAGATACGCAGTATTTT.

The chain joins TRBV7-9 to TRBJ2-1; no clear D. This CDR3 spans 13 amino acids. The germline V gene has CDR1 SEHNR and CDR2 FQNEAQ (reference sequence). Between the trimmed V and J ends, which lost 8 bases and 5 bases, there was a span of 13 bases. The CDR3 DNA is TGTGCCAGCCACTTCGCGTTGGACAATGAGCAGTTCTTC. It encodes CASHFALDNEQFF.

The chain carries TRBV27 and TRBJ2-3; D possibly corresponds to TRBD2 (5 bases). CDR3 length: 17 amino acids. Germline V CDR1 and CDR2: MNHEY, SMNVEV (reference sequence). Trimming removed 2 bases from V and 1 base from J, with 16 bases in between. The CDR3 loop reads CASSLTGESTGTDTQYF. The CDR3, as DNA: TGTGCCAGCAGTTTAACCGGGGAGTCCACCGGCACAGATACGCAGTATTTT.

This clone came up a few times. This CDR3 is CATSEPGVTGELFF. The CDR3 nucleotides read TGTGCCACCAGTGAGCCAGGGGTAACCGGGGAGCTGTTTTTT. The V gene is TRBV24-1, the J gene TRBJ2-2; D possibly corresponds to TRBD1 (6 bases). Germline V gene sequence: CDR1 KGHDR, CDR2 SFDVKD. Trimming took off 4 bases at V and 5 bases at J, with 10 bases between the two ends. CDR3 length: 14 residues.

The chain couples TRBV3-1 (or the pseudogene TRBV3-2) to TRBJ2-7, with D possibly matching TRBD2 (6 bases). V was trimmed by 4 bases and J by 3 bases, leaving 16 bases between them. This CDR3 is built from 15 residues. Germline V gene sequence: CDR1 LGHDT, CDR2 YNNKEL (reference sequence). The DNA of the CDR3 is TGTGCCAGCAGCCCAGAGGGCGGGACCGACTACGAGCAGTACTTC. The encoded protein is CASSPEGGTDYEQYF.

The CDR3 spells CASIKPGQPLYTF. In nucleotides, the CDR3 is TGTGCCAGCATTAAACCGGGACAGCCACTGTACACCTTC. This chain connects TRBV12-3 or TRBV12-4 to TRBJ1-2, with 7 nucleotides matching TRBD1. The CDR3 length is 13 residues. V was clipped by 7 bases and J by 11 bases; unmatched bases: 13.

The chain has TRBV10-3 and TRBJ1-3; the D is unclear. Between the trimmed V and J ends, which lost 6 bases and 4 bases, there was a span of 7 bases. This CDR3 contains 12 residues. The germline gives CDR1 ENHRY, CDR2 SYGVKD. This CDR3 is CAIRGVGNTIYF. The CDR3 bases are TGTGCCATCAGGGGAGTCGGAAACACCATATATTTT.

This CDR3 is CASSDGTDAGGYTF. CDR3 bases: TGTGCCAGCAGTGACGGAACAGACGCAGGTGGCTACACCTTC. The rearrangement links TRBV25-1 to TRBJ1-2; no clear D gene. Deletions cut 3 bases from V and 7 bases from J, with 15 bases between. This CDR3 has 14 amino acids. Germline V gene lookup returns CDR1 MGHDK and CDR2 SYGVNS.

This clone was detected only once. The CDR3 sequence: CASSRLGTDTQYF. CDR3 nucleotides: TGTGCCAGCAGTCGACTAGGAACAGATACGCAGTATTTT. The chain combines TRBV7-2 with TRBJ2-3; D is possibly TRBD2 (6 bases). The CDR3 consists of 13 residues. The germline gives CDR1 SGHTA, CDR2 FQGNSA. Trimming took off 6 bases at V and 3 bases at J, with 10 bases between the two ends.

The chain's CDR3 is CASSERENSYNEQFF. CDR3 DNA sequence: TGTGCCAGCAGCGAGCGGGAGAACTCCTACAATGAGCAGTTCTTC. V gene TRBV5-5 combines with J gene TRBJ2-1; 8 positions match TRBD2. The junction had 3 bases not matched to a gene; V was cut back by 4 bases and J by 0 bases. CDR1 is SGHKS and CDR2 is YYEKEE in the germline V gene (reference sequence). The CDR3 spans 15 residues.

This clone was seen a single time. The J gene is TRBJ2-3, the V gene TRBV10-1; 12 nucleotides agree with TRBD1. Germline V lookup: CDR1 WNHNN, CDR2 SYGVQD (reference sequence). Trimming at V came to 6 bases and at J to 4 bases, leaving 14 bases not matched to a gene. The CDR3 has 18 amino acids. CDR3 amino acids: CASSDIRRDRGRADTQYF. In DNA, the CDR3 is TGCGCCAGCAGCGACATCCGCCGGGACAGGGGGCGCGCAGATACGCAGTATTTT.